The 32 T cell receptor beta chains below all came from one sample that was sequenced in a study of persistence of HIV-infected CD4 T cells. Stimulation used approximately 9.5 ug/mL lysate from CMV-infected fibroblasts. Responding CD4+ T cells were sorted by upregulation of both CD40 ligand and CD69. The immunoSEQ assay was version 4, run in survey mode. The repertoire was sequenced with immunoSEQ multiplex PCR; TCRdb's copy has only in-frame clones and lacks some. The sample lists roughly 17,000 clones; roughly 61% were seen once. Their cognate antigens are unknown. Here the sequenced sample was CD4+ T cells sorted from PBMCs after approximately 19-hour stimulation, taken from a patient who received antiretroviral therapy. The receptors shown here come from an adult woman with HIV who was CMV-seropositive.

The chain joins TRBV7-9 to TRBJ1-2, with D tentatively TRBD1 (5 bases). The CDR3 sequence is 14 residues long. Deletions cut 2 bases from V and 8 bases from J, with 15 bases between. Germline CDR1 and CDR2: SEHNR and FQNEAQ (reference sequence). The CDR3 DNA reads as TGTGCCAGCAGCTTACAAAGGGGCCGGGAGGGCTACACCTTC. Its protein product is CASSLQRGREGYTF.

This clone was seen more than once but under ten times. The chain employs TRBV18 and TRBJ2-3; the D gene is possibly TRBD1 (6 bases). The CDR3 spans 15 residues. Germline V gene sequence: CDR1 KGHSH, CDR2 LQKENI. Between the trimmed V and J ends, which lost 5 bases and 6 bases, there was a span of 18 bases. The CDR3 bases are TGTGCCAGCTCATCACAGGGTCCCTCGGGTGATACGCAGTATTTT. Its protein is CASSSQGPSGDTQYF.

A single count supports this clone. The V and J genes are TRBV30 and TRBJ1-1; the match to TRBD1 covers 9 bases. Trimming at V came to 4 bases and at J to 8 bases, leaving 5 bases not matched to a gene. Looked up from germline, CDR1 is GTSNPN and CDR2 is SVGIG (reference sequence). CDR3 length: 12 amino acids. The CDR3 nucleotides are TGTGCCTGGACCCGAGGACAGGGGGAAGCTTTCTTT. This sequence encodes CAWTRGQGEAFF.

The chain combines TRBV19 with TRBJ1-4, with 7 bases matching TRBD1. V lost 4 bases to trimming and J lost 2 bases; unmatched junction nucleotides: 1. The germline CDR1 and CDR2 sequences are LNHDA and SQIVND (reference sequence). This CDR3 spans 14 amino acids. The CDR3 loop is CASSKGQTNEKLFF. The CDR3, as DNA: TGTGCCAGTAGTAAGGGACAGACTAATGAAAAACTGTTTTTT. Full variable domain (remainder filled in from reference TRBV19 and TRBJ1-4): DGGITQSPKYLFRKEGQNVTLSCEQNLNHDAMYWYRQDPGQGLRLIYYSQIVNDFQKGDIAEGYSVSREKKESFPLTVTSAQKNPTAFYLCASSKGQTNEKLFFGSGTQLSVL.

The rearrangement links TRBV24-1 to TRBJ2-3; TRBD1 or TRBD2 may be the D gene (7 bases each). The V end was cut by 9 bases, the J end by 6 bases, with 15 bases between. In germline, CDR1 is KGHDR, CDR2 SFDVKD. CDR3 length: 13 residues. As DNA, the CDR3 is TGTGCCACCGGGGGGGACAGTAAGGATACGCAGTATTTT. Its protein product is CATGGDSKDTQYF.

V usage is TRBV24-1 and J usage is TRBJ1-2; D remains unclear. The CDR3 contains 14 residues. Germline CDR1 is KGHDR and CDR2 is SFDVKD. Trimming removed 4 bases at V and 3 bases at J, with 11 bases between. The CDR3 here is CATSDSGLYYGYTF. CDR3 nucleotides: TGTGCCACCAGTGACTCCGGGCTTTACTATGGCTACACCTTC.

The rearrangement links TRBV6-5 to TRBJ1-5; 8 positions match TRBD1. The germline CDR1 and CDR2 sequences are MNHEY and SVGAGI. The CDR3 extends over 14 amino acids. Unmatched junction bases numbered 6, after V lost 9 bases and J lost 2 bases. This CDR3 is CASIQQGGNQPQHF. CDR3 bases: TGTGCCAGTATTCAACAGGGGGGCAATCAGCCCCAGCATTTT.

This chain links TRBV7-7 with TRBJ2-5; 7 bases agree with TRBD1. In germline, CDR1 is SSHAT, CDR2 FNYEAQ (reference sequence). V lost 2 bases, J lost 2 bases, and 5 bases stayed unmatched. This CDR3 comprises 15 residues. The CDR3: CASSLSDRVQETQYF. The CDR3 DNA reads TGTGCCAGCAGCTTATCCGACAGGGTACAAGAGACCCAGTACTTC.

The CDR3 sequence is CASSTHLQGAGELFF. CDR3 DNA: TGTGCCAGCAGCACACACCTCCAGGGTGCCGGGGAGCTGTTTTTT. The gene calls are TRBV9 and TRBJ2-2; possible D gene TRBD1, 5 bases. The CDR3 contains 15 residues. The V end was cut by 4 bases, the J end by 6 bases, with 16 bases between. Germline V gene sequence: CDR1 SGDLS, CDR2 YYNGEE.

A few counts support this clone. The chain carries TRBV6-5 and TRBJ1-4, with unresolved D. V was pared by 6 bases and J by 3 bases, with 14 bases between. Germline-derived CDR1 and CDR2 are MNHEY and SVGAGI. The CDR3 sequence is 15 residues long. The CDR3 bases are TGTGCCAGCAGACTAAGGGTAGGAGCTAATGAAAAACTGTTTTTT. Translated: CASRLRVGANEKLFF.

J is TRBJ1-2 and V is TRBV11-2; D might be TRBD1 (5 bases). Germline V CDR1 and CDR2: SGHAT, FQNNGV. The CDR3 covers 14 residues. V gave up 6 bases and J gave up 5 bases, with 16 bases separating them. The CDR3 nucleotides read TGTGCCAGCAGGGACCCCGGGGCACCTTATGGCTACACCTTC. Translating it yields CASRDPGAPYGYTF. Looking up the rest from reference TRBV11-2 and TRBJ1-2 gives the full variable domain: EAGVAQSPRYKIIEKRQSVAFWCNPISGHATLYWYQQILGQGPKLLIQFQNNGVVDDSQLPKDRFSAERLKGVDSTLKIQPAKLEDSAVYLCASRDPGAPYGYTFGSGTRLTVV.

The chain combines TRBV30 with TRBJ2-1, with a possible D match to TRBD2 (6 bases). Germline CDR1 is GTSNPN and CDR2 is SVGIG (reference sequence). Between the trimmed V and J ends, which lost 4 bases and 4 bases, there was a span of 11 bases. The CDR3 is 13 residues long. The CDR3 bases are TGTGCCTGGAACGGTGGGGGGTACAATGAGCAGTTCTTC. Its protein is CAWNGGGYNEQFF. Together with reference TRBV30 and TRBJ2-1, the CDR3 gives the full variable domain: SQTIHQWPATLVQPVGSPLSLECTVEGTSNPNLYWYRQAAGRGLQLLFYSVGIGQISSEVPQNLSASRPQDRQFILSSKKLLLSDSGFYLCAWNGGGYNEQFFGPGTRLTVL.

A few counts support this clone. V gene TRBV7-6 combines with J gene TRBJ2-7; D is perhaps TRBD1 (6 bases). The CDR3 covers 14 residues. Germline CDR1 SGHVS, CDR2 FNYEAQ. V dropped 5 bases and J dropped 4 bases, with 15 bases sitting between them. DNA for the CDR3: TGTGCCAGCAGCGTGTCACAGGGAATGTACGAGCAGTACTTC. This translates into CASSVSQGMYEQYF.

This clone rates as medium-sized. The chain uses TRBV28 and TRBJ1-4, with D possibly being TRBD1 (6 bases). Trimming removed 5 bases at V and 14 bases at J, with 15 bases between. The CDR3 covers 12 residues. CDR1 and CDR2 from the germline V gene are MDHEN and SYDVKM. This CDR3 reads CASSVETGALFF. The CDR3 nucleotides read TGTGCCAGCAGTGTCGAGACAGGAGCGCTGTTTTTT.

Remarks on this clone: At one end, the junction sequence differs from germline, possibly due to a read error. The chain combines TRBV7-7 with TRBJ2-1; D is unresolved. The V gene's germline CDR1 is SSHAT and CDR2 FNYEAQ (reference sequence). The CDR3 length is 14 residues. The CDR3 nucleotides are TGTGCTAGCAGCTTAGCCCAGAACAGTAATGAGCAGTTCTTC. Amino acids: CASSLAQNSNEQFF.

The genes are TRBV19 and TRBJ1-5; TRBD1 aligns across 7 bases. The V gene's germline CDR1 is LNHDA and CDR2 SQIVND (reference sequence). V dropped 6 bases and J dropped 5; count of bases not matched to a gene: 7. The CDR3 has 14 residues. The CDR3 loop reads CASRDRELHQPQHF. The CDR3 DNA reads TGTGCCAGTAGAGACAGGGAGCTTCATCAGCCCCAGCATTTT.

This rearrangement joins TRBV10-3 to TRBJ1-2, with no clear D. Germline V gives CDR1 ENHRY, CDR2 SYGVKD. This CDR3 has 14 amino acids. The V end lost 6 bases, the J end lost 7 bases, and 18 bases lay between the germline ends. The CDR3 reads CAIRDENARFGYTF. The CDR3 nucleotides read TGTGCCATCAGGGACGAAAATGCGAGGTTTGGCTACACCTTC.

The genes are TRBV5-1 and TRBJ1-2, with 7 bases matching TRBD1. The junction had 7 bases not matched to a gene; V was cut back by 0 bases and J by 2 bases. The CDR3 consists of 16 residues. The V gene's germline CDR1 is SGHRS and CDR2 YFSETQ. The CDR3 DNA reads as TGCGCCAGCAGCTTGGCCTATAGGACAGGCAACTATGGCTACACCTTC. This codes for CASSLAYRTGNYGYTF.

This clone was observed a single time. CDR3 bases: TGTGCCAGCAGCAACCCACTAGCGGGGAAAGAGACCCAGTACTTC. Its protein product is CASSNPLAGKETQYF. The rearrangement uses TRBV5-8 and TRBJ2-5; TRBD2 matches 10 bases. This CDR3 has 15 amino acids. Germline V gene data show CDR1 as SGHTS and CDR2 as YDEGEE. The V segment lost 4 bases and the J segment 3 bases; nucleotides outside the gene matches: 6.

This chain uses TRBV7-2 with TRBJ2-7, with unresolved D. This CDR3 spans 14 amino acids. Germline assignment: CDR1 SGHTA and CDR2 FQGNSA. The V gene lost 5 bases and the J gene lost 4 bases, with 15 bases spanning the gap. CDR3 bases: TGTGCCAGCAGCCCGCGTAGGGATCGGTACGAGCAGTACTTC. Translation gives CASSPRRDRYEQYF.

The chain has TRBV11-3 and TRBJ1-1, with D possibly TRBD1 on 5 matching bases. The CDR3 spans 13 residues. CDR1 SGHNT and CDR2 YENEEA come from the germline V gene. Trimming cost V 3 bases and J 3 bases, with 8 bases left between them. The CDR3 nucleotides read TGTGCCAGCAGCTTCCAGGGTGACACTGAAGCTTTCTTT. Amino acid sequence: CASSFQGDTEAFF.

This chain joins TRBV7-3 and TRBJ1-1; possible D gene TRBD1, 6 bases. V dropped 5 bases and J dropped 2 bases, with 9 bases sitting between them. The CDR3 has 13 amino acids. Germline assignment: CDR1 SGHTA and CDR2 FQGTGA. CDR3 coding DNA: TGTGCCAGCAGCCCGACAGGTAACACTGAAGCTTTCTTT. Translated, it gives CASSPTGNTEAFF.

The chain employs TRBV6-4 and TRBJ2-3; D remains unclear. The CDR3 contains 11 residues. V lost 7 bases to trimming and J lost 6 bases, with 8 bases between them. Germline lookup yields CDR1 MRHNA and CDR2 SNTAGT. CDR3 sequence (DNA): TGTGCCAGCACCCACCGTGATACGCAGTATTTT. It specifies CASTHRDTQYF.

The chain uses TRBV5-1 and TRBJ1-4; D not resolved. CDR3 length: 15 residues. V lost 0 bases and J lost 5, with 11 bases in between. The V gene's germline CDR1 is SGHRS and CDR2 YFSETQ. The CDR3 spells CASSLEPGLNEKLFF. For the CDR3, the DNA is TGCGCCAGCAGCTTGGAGCCGGGCCTCAATGAAAAACTGTTTTTT.

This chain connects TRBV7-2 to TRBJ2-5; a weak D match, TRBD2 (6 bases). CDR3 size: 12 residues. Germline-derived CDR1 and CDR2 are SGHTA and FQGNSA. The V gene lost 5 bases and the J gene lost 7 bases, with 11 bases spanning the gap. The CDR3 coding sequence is TGTGCCAGCAGCCGGGGGAGCGGGACCCAGTACTTC. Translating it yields CASSRGSGTQYF.

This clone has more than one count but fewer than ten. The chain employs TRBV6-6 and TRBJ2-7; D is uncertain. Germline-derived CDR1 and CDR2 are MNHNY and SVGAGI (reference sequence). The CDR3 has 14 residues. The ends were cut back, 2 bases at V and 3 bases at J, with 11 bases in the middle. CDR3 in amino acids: CASSYTGQNYEQYF. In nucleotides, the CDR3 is TGTGCCAGCAGTTACACCGGGCAGAACTACGAGCAGTACTTC.

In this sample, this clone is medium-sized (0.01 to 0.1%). CDR3 nucleotide sequence: TGTGCCTGGAGTGTATGGGGCACTTTGAACACTGAAGCTTTCTTT. This codes for CAWSVWGTLNTEAFF. The rearrangement uses TRBV30 and TRBJ1-1, with D perhaps TRBD1 (5 bases). The V end was cut by 0 bases, the J end by 0 bases, with 11 bases between. The germline gives CDR1 GTSNPN, CDR2 SVGIG (reference sequence). The CDR3 has 15 amino acids.

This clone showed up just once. CDR3 DNA: TGTGCCAGCAGCTTAACGACCGGGACAGAATATTCACCCCTCCACTTT. Residues: CASSLTTGTEYSPLHF. The J gene is TRBJ1-6, the V gene TRBV7-2; 7 nucleotides match TRBD1. Unmatched junction bases numbered 9, after V lost 2 bases and J lost 8 bases. The CDR3 sequence is 16 residues long. CDR1 and CDR2 (germline): SGHTA, FQGNSA.

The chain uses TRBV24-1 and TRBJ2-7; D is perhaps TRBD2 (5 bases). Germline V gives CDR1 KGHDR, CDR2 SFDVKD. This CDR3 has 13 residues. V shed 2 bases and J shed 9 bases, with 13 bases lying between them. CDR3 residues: CATSDSSSPAQYF. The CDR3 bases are TGTGCCACCAGTGATTCTAGCAGCCCCGCGCAGTACTTC.

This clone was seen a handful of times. The CDR3 spells CASSYRGVREDGYTF. CDR3 nucleotides: TGTGCCAGCAGTTACCGCGGAGTGCGGGAGGATGGCTACACCTTC. The chain couples TRBV6-5 to TRBJ1-2; unclear D gene. The CDR3 length is 15 residues. The germline CDR1 and CDR2 sequences are MNHEY and SVGAGI. Trimming removed 2 bases at V and 6 bases at J, with 16 bases between.

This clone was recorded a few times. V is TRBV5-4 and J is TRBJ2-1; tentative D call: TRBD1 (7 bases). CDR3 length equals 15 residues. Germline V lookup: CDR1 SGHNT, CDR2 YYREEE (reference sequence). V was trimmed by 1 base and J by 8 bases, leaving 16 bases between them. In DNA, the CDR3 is TGTGCCAGCAGCTTGTCAGGGGGGAGCAGCGATGAGCAGTTCTTC. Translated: CASSLSGGSSDEQFF.

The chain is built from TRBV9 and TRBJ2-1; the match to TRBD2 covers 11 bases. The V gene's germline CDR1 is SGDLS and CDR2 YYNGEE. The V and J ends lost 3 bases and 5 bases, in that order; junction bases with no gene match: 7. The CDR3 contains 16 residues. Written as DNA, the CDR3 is TGTGCCAGCAGCGCCTTCCCTAGCGGGGGGAACAATGAGCAGTTCTTC. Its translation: CASSAFPSGGNNEQFF.